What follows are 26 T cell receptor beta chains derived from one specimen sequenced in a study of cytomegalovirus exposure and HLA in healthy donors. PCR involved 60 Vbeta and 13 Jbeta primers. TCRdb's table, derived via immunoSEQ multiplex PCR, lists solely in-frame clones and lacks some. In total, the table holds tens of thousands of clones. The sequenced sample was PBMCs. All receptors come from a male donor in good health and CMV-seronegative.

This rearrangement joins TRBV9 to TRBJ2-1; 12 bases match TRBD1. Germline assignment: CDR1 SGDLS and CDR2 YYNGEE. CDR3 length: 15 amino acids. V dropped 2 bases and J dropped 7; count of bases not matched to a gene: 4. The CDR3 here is CASSVGTGGKNEQFF. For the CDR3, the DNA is TGTGCCAGCAGCGTGGGGACAGGGGGCAAAAATGAGCAGTTCTTC.

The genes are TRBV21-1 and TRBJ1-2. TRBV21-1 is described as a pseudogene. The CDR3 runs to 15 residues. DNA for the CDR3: TGTGCCAGCATTCCCGGGGGGGGAAATAGGGATGGCTACACCTTC. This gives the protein CASIPGGGNRDGYTF.

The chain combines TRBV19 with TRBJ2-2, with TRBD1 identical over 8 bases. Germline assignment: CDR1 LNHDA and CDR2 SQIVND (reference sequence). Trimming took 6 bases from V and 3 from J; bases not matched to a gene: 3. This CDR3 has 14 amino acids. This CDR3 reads CASSPTGDTGELFF. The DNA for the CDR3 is TGTGCCAGTAGCCCGACAGGGGACACCGGGGAGCTGTTTTTT.

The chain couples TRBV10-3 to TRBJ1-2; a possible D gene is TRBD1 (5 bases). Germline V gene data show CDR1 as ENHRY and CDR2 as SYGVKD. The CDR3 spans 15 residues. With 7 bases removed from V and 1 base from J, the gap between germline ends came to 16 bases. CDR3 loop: CAITSQGPLNYGYTF. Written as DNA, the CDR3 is TGTGCCATCACCTCGCAGGGCCCGCTTAACTATGGCTACACCTTC.

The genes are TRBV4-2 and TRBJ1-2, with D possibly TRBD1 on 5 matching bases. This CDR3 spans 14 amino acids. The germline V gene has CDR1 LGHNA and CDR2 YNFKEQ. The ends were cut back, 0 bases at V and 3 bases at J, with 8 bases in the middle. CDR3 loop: CASSQEQADYGYTF. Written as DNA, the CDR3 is TGTGCCAGCAGCCAAGAACAGGCCGACTATGGCTACACCTTC.

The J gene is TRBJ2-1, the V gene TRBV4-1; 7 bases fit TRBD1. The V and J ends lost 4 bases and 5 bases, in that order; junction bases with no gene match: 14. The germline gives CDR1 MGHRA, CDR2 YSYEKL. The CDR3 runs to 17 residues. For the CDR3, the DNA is TGCGCCAGCAGCCCAACACGGGGAGTCAGGGGGAACAATGAGCAGTTCTTC. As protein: CASSPTRGVRGNNEQFF.

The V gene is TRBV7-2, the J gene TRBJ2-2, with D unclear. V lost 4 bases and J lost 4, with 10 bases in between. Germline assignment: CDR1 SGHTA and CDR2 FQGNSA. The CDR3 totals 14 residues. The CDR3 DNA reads TGTGCCAGCAGCTATGAGCCGGTCACCGGGGAGCTGTTTTTT. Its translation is CASSYEPVTGELFF.

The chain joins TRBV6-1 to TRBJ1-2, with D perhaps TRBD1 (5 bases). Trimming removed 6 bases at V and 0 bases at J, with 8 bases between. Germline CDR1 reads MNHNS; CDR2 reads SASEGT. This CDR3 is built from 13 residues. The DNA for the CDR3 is TGTGCCAGCAGACACAGGACTAACTATGGCTACACCTTC. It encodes CASRHRTNYGYTF.

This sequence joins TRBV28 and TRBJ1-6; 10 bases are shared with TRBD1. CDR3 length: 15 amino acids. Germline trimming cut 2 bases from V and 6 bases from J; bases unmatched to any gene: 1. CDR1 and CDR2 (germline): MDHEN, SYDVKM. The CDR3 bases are TGTGCCAGCAGTTTACGGGACAGGGGTAATTCACCCCTCCACTTT. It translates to CASSLRDRGNSPLHF.

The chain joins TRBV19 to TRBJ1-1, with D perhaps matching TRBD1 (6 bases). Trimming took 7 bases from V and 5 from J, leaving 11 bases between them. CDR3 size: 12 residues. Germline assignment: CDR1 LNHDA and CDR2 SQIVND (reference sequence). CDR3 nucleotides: TGTGCCAGTACCCCAGGGGAAACTGAAGCTTTCTTT. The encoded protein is CASTPGETEAFF.

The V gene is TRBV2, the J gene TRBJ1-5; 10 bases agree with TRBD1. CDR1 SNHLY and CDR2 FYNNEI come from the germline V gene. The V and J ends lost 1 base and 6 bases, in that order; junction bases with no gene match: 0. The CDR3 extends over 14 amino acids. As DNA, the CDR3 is TGTGCCAGCAGTGAAGGGACAGGGGGTCAGCCCCAGCATTTT. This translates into CASSEGTGGQPQHF.

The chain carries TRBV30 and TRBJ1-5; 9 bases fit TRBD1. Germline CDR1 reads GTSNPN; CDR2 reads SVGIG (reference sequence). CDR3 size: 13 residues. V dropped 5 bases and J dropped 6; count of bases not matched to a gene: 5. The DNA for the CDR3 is TGTGCCTGGGGGGGACAGGGCGGTCAGCCCCAGCATTTT. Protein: CAWGGQGGQPQHF.

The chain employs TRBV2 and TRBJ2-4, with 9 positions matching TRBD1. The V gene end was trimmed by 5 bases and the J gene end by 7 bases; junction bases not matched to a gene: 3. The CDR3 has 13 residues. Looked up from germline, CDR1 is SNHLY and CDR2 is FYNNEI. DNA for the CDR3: TGTGCCAGCAGTTGGGACAGGGTGAACATTCAGTACTTC. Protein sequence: CASSWDRVNIQYF.

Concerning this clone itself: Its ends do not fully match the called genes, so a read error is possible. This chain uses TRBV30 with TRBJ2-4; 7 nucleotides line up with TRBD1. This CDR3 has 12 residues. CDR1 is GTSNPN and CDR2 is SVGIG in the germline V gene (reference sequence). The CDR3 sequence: CAWSRQGDLWGF. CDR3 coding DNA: TGTGCCTGGAGTCGACAGGGTGATCTGTGGGGGTTC.

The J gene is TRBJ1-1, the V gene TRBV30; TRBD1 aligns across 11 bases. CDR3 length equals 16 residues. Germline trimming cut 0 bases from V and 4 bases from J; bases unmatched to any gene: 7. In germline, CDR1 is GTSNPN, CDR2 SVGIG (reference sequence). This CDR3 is CAWSVGQGAYSTEAFF. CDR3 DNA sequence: TGTGCCTGGAGTGTCGGACAGGGGGCGTATAGCACTGAAGCTTTCTTT.

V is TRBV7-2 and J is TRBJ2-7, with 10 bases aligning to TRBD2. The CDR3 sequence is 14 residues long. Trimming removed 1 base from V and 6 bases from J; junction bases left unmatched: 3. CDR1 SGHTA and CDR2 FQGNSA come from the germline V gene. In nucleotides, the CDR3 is TGTGCCAGCAGCTTAGAAGCGGGAGGGTTCGAGCAGTACTTC. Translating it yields CASSLEAGGFEQYF.

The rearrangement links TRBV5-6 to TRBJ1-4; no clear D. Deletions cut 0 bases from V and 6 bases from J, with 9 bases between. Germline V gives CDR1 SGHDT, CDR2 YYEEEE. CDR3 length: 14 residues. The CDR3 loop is CASSLGQKYEKLFF. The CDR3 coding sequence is TGTGCCAGCAGCTTGGGGCAGAAATATGAAAAACTGTTTTTT. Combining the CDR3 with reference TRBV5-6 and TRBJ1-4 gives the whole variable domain DAGVTQSPTHLIKTRGQQVTLRCSPKSGHDTVSWYQQALGQGPQFIFQYYEEEERQRGNFPDRFSGHQFPNYSSELNVNALLLGDSALYLCASSLGQKYEKLFFGSGTQLSVL.

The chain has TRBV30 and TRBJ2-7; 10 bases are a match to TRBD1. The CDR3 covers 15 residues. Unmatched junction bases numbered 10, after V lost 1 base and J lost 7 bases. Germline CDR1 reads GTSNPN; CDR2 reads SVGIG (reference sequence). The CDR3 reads CAWSDPGTGVQEQYF. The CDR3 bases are TGTGCCTGGAGTGACCCCGGGACAGGGGTCCAAGAGCAGTACTTC.

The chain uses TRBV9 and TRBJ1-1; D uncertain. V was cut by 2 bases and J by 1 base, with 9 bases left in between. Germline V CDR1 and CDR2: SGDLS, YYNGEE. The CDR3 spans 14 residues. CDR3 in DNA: TGTGCCAGCAGCGTCATAGTATCGAACACTGAAGCTTTCTTT. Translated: CASSVIVSNTEAFF.

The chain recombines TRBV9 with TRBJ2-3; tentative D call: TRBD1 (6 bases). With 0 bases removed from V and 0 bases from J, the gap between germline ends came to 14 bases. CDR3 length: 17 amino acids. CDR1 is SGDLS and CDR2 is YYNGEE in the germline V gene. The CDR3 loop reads CASSVGLGANSTDTQYF. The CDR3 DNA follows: TGTGCCAGCAGCGTAGGATTGGGGGCTAATAGCACAGATACGCAGTATTTT.

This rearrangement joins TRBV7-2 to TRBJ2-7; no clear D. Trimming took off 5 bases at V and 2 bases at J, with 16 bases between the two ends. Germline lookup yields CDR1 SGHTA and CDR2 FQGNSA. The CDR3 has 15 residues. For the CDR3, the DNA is TGTGCCAGCAGCCCTACCTTATGGGCCGCCTACGAGCAGTACTTC. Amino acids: CASSPTLWAAYEQYF. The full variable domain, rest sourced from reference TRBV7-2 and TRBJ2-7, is GAGVSQSPSNKVTEKGKDVELRCDPISGHTALYWYRQSLGQGLEFLIYFQGNSAPDKSGLPSDRFSAERTGGSVSTLTIQRTQQEDSAVYLCASSPTLWAAYEQYFGPGTRLTVT.

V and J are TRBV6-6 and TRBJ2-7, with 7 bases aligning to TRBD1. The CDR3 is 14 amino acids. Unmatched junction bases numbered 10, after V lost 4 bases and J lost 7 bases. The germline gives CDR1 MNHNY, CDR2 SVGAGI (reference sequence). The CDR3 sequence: CASSSLRQGGEQYF. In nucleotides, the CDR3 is TGTGCCAGCAGTTCCCTACGACAGGGCGGAGAGCAGTACTTC.

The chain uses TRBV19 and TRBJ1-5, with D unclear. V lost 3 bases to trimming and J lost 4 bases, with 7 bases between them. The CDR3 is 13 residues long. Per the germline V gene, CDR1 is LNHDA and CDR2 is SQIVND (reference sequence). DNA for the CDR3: TGTGCCAGTAGTATCTCCTATAATCAGCCCCAGCATTTT. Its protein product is CASSISYNQPQHF. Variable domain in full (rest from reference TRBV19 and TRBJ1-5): DGGITQSPKYLFRKEGQNVTLSCEQNLNHDAMYWYRQDPGQGLRLIYYSQIVNDFQKGDIAEGYSVSREKKESFPLTVTSAQKNPTAFYLCASSISYNQPQHFGDGTRLSIL.

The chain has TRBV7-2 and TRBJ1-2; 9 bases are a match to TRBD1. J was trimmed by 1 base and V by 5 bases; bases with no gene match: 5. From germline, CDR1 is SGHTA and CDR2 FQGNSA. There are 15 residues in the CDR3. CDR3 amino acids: CASSTGQGINYGYTF. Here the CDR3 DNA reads TGTGCCAGCAGCACCGGACAGGGGATTAACTATGGCTACACCTTC. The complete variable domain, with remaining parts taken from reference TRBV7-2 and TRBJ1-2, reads GAGVSQSPSNKVTEKGKDVELRCDPISGHTALYWYRQSLGQGLEFLIYFQGNSAPDKSGLPSDRFSAERTGGSVSTLTIQRTQQEDSAVYLCASSTGQGINYGYTFGSGTRLTVV.

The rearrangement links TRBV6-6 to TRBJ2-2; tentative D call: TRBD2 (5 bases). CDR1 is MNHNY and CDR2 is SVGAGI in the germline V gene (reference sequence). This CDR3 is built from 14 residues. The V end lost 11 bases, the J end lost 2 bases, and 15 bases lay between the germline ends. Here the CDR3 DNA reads TGTGCCTCGCGGGTAGACGGTAACACCGGGGAGCTGTTTTTT. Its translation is CASRVDGNTGELFF.

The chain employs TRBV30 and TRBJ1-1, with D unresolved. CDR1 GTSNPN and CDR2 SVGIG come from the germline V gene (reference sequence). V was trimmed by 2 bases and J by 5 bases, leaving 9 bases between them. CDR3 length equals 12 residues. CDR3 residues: CAWSRGGTEAFF. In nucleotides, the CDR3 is TGTGCCTGGAGTCGAGGTGGGACTGAAGCTTTCTTT.